This T cell receptor (beta chain) was retrieved from a study of T cells in Graves' hyperthyroidism and ophthalmopathy. Study-wide results and caveats: Researchers found most expanded thyroid clonotypes above 0.001 in blood as well. Before onset, ophthalmopathy was predicted by the model a median about six months earlier.

Those patients with uncontrolled infection, other autoimmune disease, pregnancy or lactation were excluded. Source material for PBMCs was more than 9.5 ml fresh peripheral blood. On this clonotype: Its antigen is undetermined.

RNA transcripts were the template for amplifying TCR beta CDR3 regions. First-round RT-PCR with HTBI primers amplified the TCR CDR3 region. TCRdb called the multiplex PCR reads again in MiXCR, with one record for every CDR3 protein. The top ten hold roughly 13% of the sample, which has around 520,000 distinct CDR3 sequences, 11% to 15% seen once. The V end lost 6 bases, the J end lost 5 bases, and 16 bases lay between the germline ends. Germline values: CDR1 MDHEN, CDR2 SYDVKM. The CDR3 totals 15 residues. This chain uses TRBV28 with TRBJ2-2; D gene unclear. The sequence was obtained from a woman aged 40-49 years with Graves' hyperthyroidism. Material for sequencing was blood. In DNA form, the CDR3 reads TGTGCCAGCAGCCCCCCTCTTAGGGAAACCGGGGAGCTGTTTTTT. Translated, it gives CASSPPLRETGELFF.